This T cell receptor beta chain was documented in a study of blood T cell repertoires in COVID-19. About the study: The origin of the acute and convalescent COVID-19 samples was the United States, Italy and Spain.

The CDR3 spans 14 residues. Trimming took 5 bases from V and 5 from J; bases not matched to a gene: 5. Germline assignment: CDR1 MDHEN and CDR2 SYDVKM. This clone was counted between two and nine times. Data came from immunoSEQ multiplex PCR; TCRdb stores just in-frame clones and leaves some out. The sample lists more than 250,000 clones; roughly 88% were seen once. This TCR was sampled from a woman under 40 with COVID-19, enrolled during active disease. The V gene is TRBV28, the J gene TRBJ2-1, with 8 bases identical to TRBD2. Input material: peripheral blood. CDR3 amino acids: CASSTGGIDNEQFF. The CDR3 DNA reads TGTGCCAGCAGTACGGGGGGGATCGACAATGAGCAGTTCTTC.